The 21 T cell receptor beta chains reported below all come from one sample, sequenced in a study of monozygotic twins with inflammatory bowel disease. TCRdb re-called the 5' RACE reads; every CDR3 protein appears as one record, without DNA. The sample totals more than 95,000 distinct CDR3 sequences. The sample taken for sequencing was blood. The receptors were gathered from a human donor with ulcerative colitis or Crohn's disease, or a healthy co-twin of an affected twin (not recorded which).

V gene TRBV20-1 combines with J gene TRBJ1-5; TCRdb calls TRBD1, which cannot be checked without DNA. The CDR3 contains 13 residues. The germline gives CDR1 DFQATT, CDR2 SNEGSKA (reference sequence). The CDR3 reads CSASAGQIQPQHF.

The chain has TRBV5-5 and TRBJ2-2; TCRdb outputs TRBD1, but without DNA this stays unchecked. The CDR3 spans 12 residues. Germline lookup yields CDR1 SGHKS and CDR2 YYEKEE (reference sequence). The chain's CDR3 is CANPGREGELFF.

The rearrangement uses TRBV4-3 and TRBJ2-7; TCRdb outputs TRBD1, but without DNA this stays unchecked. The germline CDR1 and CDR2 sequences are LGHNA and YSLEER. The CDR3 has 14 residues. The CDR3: CASSLETGHYEQYF.

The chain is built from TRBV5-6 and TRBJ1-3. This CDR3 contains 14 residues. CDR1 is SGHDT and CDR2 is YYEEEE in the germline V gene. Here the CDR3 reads CASSRRVSGNTIYF.

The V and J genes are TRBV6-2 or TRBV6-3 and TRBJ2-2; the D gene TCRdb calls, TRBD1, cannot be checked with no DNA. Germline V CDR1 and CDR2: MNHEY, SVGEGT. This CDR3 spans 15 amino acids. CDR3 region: CASTTGQTNTGELFF.

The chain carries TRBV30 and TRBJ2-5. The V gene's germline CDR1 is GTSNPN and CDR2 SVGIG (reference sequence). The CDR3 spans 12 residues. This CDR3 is CAWSVLAETQYF.

The CDR3 reads CATGAGPNEKLFF. The chain uses TRBV7-2 and TRBJ1-4; absent DNA, TCRdb's TRBD1 call cannot be checked. This CDR3 spans 13 amino acids. Germline V gene sequence: CDR1 SGHTA, CDR2 FQGNSA.

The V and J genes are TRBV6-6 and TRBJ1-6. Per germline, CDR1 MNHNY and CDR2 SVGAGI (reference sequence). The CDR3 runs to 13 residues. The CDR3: CASSDMGSSPLHF.

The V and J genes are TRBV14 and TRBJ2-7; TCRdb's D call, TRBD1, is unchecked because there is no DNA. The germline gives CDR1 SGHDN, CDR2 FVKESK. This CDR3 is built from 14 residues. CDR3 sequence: CASSQRDRVDEQYF.

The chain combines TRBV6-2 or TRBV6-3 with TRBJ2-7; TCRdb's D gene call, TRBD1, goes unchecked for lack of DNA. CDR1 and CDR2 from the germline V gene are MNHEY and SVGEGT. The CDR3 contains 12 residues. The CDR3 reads CASEGGTYEQYF.

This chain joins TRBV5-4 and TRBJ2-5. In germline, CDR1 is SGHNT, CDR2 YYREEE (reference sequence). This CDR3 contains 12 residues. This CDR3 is CASSFPQETQYF.

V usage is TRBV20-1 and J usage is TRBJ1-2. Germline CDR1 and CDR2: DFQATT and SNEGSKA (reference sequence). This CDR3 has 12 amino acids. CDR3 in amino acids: CSARETNYGYTF.

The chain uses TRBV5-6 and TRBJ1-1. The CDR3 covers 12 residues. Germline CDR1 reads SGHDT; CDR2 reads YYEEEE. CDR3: CASSLEETEAFF.

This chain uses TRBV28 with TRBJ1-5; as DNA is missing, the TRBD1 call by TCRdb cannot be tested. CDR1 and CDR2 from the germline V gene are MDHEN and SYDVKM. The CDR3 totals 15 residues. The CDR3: CASSLTGWDDQPQHF.

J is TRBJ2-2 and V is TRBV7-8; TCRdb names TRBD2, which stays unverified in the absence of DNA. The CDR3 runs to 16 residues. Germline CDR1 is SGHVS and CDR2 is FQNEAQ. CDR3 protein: CASSLALSRNTGELFF.

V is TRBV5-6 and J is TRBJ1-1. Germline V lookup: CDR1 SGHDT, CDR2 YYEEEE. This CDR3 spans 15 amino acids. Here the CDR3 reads CASSWQGSAYTEAFF.

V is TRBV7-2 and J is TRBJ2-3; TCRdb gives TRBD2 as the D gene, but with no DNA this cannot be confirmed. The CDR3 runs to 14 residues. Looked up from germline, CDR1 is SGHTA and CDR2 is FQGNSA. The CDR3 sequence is CASSFEFSGRGGYF.

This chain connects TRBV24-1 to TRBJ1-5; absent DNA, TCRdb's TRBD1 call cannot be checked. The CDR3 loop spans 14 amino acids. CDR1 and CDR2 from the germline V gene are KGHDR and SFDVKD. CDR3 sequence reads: CATSDGKENQPQHF.

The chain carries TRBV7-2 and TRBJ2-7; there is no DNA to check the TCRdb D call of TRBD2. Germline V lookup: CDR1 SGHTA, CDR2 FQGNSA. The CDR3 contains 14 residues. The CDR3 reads CASSSTSRYYEQYF.

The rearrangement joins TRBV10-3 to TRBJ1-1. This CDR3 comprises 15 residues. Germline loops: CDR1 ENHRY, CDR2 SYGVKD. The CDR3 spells CAISERGMPNTEAFF.

This chain's CDR3 is CRGAHSYEQYF. The chain carries TRBV20-1 and TRBJ2-7; the D call of TRBD1 rests on TCRdb alone, since no DNA is present to check it. Germline-derived CDR1 and CDR2 are DFQATT and SNEGSKA (reference sequence). The CDR3 loop spans 11 amino acids.